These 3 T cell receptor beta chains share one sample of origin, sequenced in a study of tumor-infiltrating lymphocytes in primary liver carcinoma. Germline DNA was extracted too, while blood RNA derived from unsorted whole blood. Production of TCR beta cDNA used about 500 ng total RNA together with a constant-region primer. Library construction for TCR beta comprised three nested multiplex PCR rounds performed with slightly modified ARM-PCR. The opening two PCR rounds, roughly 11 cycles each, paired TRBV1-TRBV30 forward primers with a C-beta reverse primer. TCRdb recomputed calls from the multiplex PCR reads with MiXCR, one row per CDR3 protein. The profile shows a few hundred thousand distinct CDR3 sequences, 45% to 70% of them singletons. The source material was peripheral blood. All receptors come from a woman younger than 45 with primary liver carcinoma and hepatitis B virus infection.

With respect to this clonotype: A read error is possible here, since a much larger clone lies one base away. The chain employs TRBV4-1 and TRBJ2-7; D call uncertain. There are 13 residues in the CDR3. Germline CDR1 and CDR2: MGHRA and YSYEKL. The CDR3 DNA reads TGCGTCAGCAGCCAAGATCAGCACTACGAGCAGTACTTC. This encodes CVSSQDQHYEQYF.

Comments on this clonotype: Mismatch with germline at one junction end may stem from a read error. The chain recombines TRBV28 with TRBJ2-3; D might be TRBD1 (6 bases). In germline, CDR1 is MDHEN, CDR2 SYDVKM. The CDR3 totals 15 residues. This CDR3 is CASKSDRMRADAQYF. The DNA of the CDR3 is TGTGCCAGCAAATCGGACAGAATGAGAGCAGATGCGCAGTATTTT.

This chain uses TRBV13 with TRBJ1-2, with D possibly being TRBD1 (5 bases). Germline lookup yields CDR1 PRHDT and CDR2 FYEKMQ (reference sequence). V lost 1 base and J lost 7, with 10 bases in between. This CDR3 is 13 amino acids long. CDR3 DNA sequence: TGTGCCAGCAGCTTAGATGTAGGGACTGGCTACACCTTC. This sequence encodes CASSLDVGTGYTF.